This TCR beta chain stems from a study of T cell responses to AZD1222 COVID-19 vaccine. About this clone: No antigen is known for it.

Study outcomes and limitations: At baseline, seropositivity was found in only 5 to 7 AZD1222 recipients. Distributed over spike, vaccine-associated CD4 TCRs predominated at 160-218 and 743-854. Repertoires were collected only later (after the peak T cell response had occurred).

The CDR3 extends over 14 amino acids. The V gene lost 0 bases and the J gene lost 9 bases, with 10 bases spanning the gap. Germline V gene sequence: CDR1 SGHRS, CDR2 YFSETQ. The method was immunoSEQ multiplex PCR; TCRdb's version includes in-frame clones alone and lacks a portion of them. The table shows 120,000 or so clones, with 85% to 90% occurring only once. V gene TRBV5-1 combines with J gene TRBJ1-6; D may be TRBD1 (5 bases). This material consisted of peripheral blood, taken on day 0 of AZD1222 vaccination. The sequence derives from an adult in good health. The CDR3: CASSLAGRGSPLHF. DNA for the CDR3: TGCGCCAGCAGCTTGGCAGGGAGGGGTTCACCCCTCCACTTT.